What follows are 10 T cell receptor beta chains derived from one specimen sequenced in a study of T and B cells in COVID-19 patients. Multiplex PCR with BIOMED2 TRB-A/B primer pools amplified TRB rearrangements. TCRdb used MiXCR to reprocess the multiplex PCR reads, holding one entry per CDR3 protein. The data hold 5,000 or so distinct CDR3 sequences, with just under 20% observed a single time. TRB was amplified from about 250-500 ng of blood genomic DNA. The sample taken for sequencing was blood. All receptors come from a human donor who had recovered from COVID-19.

Points on this clonotype: It may be a read error: a sequence one base away is much more abundant. The rearrangement joins TRBV7-9 to TRBJ2-5, with D unclear. This CDR3 is 15 amino acids long. The V gene's germline CDR1 is SEHNR and CDR2 FQNEAQ (reference sequence). V was trimmed by 4 bases and J by 11 bases, leaving 23 bases between them. Here the CDR3 DNA reads TGTGCCAGCAGCTCTCCAAGTGGCAAGTGGCAGGAGCAGTACTTC. Translated, it gives CASSSPSGKWQEQYF.

J is TRBJ1-6 and V is TRBV20-1; 9 bases map to TRBD1. V trimming: 4 bases; J trimming: 7 bases; junction bases outside the gene matches: 5. The CDR3 length is 14 residues. Germline-derived CDR1 and CDR2 are DFQATT and SNEGSKA (reference sequence). CDR3 sequence (DNA): TGCAGTGCTATCGGGACAGGGAGAAATTCACCCCTCCACTTT. It encodes CSAIGTGRNSPLHF.

V usage is TRBV25-1 and J usage is TRBJ2-7, with a weak D call TRBD2 (6 bases). V dropped 7 bases and J dropped 2 bases, with 15 bases sitting between them. This CDR3 has 14 amino acids. Per germline, CDR1 MGHDK and CDR2 SYGVNS. CDR3 nucleotide sequence: TGTGCCAGCAATAAAGGGACTGAGGCCTACGAGCAGTACTTC. This sequence encodes CASNKGTEAYEQYF.

This clonotype is medium-sized. The chain carries TRBV11-3 and TRBJ1-2; D not resolved. The CDR3 contains 15 residues. Trimming removed 1 base from V and 3 bases from J, with 12 bases in between. Germline V gene lookup returns CDR1 SGHNT and CDR2 YENEEA. The CDR3, as DNA: TGTGCCAGCAGCTTAGCAACTTCCGGGGACTATGGCTACACCTTC. This sequence encodes CASSLATSGDYGYTF.

This clonotype is labeled medium-sized. J is TRBJ2-5 and V is TRBV30; the D gene is possibly TRBD1 (6 bases). The CDR3 totals 14 residues. CDR1 GTSNPN and CDR2 SVGIG come from the germline V gene (reference sequence). V was pared by 0 bases and J by 1 base, with 9 bases between. DNA of the CDR3: TGTGCCTGGAGTGTCTGGACAGCCCAAGAGACCCAGTACTTC. It is translated as CAWSVWTAQETQYF. The full variable domain, completed using reference TRBV30 and TRBJ2-5, is SQTIHQWPATLVQPVGSPLSLECTVEGTSNPNLYWYRQAAGRGLQLLFYSVGIGQISSEVPQNLSASRPQDRQFILSSKKLLLSDSGFYLCAWSVWTAQETQYFGPGTRLLVL.

This sequence joins TRBV11-2 and TRBJ1-2; no definite D call. Germline V gene lookup returns CDR1 SGHAT and CDR2 FQNNGV. This CDR3 region has 15 residues. V was pared by 6 bases and J by 4 bases, with 18 bases between. CDR3 residues: CASRPSTNGVYGYTF. Here the CDR3 DNA reads TGTGCCAGCAGGCCCTCTACTAACGGGGTCTATGGCTACACCTTC.

By sample fraction, this clonotype is medium-sized. The chain employs TRBV19 and TRBJ1-5; TRBD1 matches 8 bases. The V gene's germline CDR1 is LNHDA and CDR2 SQIVND (reference sequence). This CDR3 region has 14 residues. V lost 7 bases to trimming and J lost 7 bases; unmatched junction nucleotides: 9. Here the CDR3 reads CASKNGQGSQPQHF. The CDR3 nucleotides read TGTGCCAGTAAAAATGGACAGGGCTCCCAGCCCCAGCATTTT.

This clonotype was seen at least ten times. The rearrangement links TRBV7-6 to TRBJ1-6; D gene uncertain. The CDR3 sequence is 13 residues long. The V gene lost 4 bases and the J gene lost 7 bases, with 8 bases spanning the gap. CDR1 and CDR2 from the germline V gene are SGHVS and FNYEAQ. The CDR3 protein is CASSSGPNSPLHF. The CDR3 region has the DNA TGTGCCAGCAGCTCCGGGCCAAATTCACCCCTCCACTTT.

The sample holds many counts of this clonotype. The chain employs TRBV12-3 or TRBV12-4 and TRBJ1-4, with TRBD1 matching over 11 bases. Trimming took 9 bases from V and 7 from J; bases not matched to a gene: 7. The CDR3 has 14 amino acids. In nucleotides, the CDR3 is TGTGCCAGTACGAGGGACAGGGGGTTTGAAAAACTGTTTTTT. Translating it yields CASTRDRGFEKLFF.

By frequency in the sample, this clonotype is medium-sized. The rearrangement joins TRBV27 to TRBJ1-6, with a tentative D call TRBD1 (5 bases). The germline V gene encodes CDR1 MNHEY and CDR2 SMNVEV (reference sequence). This CDR3 contains 15 residues. Trimming stripped 2 bases from V and 8 bases from J, with 13 bases between. The CDR3 is CASSLGAGRHSPLHF. DNA of the CDR3: TGTGCCAGCAGTTTAGGAGCAGGGAGACATTCACCCCTCCACTTT.